The next 15 T cell receptor beta chains were all read from a single sample in a study of blood T cell dynamics during melanoma immunotherapy. TCRdb keeps only in-frame clones here, not all; method: immunoSEQ multiplex PCR. The table records roughly 16,000 clones, about 94% of them present only once. Time point specified: week 3, after first cycle of checkpoint inhibitor. Here the sequenced sample was effector memory CD8+ T cells from blood, taken from a patient treated with checkpoint blockade. Receptor source: a human donor with melanoma.

This clone appeared once. V is TRBV29-1 and J is TRBJ1-2; D unclear. Germline V gives CDR1 SQVTM, CDR2 ANQGSEA. Trimming shortened V by 4 bases and J by 7 bases, and 16 bases separated the two germline ends. The CDR3 length is 13 residues. The CDR3 DNA is TGCAGCGTTGGTGCGAGGGCTGAGGGTGGCTACACCTTC. Translated: CSVGARAEGGYTF.

The count of this clone is one. V and J are TRBV6-6 and TRBJ2-7; maybe TRBD1 (6 bases). Trimming pared 0 bases from V and 6 bases from J, leaving 15 bases between. The CDR3 runs to 15 residues. CDR1 and CDR2 (germline): MNHNY, SVGAGI (reference sequence). The CDR3: CASSYSTGGGSEQYF. The CDR3 DNA is TGTGCCAGCAGTTACTCGACTGGGGGCGGTTCCGAGCAGTACTTC.

The chain carries TRBV2 and TRBJ1-6; D is uncertain. Germline CDR1 reads SNHLY; CDR2 reads FYNNEI. The CDR3 runs 12 residues. V shed 8 bases and J shed 11 bases, with 13 bases lying between them. This CDR3 is CASGPGFPPLHF. The DNA for the CDR3 is TGTGCCAGCGGACCGGGCTTTCCACCCCTCCACTTT.

The J gene is TRBJ2-3, the V gene TRBV6-6; D unresolved. This CDR3 region has 14 residues. Trimming stripped 0 bases from V and 0 bases from J, with 4 bases between. Germline V gives CDR1 MNHNY, CDR2 SVGAGI (reference sequence). The CDR3 region is CASSYSGSTDTQYF. CDR3 DNA sequence: TGTGCCAGCAGTTACTCCGGTAGCACAGATACGCAGTATTTT.

The chain couples TRBV11-3 to TRBJ2-7, with 9 bases matching TRBD2. CDR3 length equals 15 residues. Germline loops: CDR1 SGHNT, CDR2 YENEEA. J lost 2 bases, V lost 5 bases, and 7 bases had no gene match. Written as DNA, the CDR3 is TGTGCCAGCAGCCTTAGCGGGAGTAGCACCTACGAGCAGTACTTC. It translates to CASSLSGSSTYEQYF.

The gene calls are TRBV2 and TRBJ2-7; D is undetermined. Trimming took off 5 bases at V and 3 bases at J, with 8 bases between the two ends. The germline V gene has CDR1 SNHLY and CDR2 FYNNEI. The length of the CDR3 is 12 residues. CDR3: CASSFIGYEQYF. CDR3 nucleotides: TGTGCCAGCAGTTTCATTGGCTACGAGCAGTACTTC.

The chain is built from TRBV27 and TRBJ2-5; no firm D call. Trimming took 4 bases from V and 5 from J, leaving 14 bases between them. The V gene's germline CDR1 is MNHEY and CDR2 SMNVEV (reference sequence). CDR3 length equals 14 residues. The DNA for the CDR3 is TGTGCCAGCAGTTCAGGTCGGGCTCGCGAGACCCAGTACTTC. As protein: CASSSGRARETQYF.

This chain joins TRBV29-1 and TRBJ2-7; perhaps TRBD2 as D (5 bases). The germline V and J ends were trimmed by 4 bases and 2 bases, with 12 bases remaining between them. Germline V gene data show CDR1 as SQVTM and CDR2 as ANQGSEA. CDR3 size: 13 residues. CDR3 bases: TGCAGCGTTGGGACTGACGGCCCCTACGAGCAGTACTTC. It is translated as CSVGTDGPYEQYF.

The V call is TRBV9, the J call TRBJ2-7; D is possibly TRBD1 or TRBD2 (6 bases each). The V end lost 3 bases, the J end lost 0 bases, and 13 bases lay between the germline ends. Germline CDR1 reads SGDLS; CDR2 reads YYNGEE. There are 15 residues in the CDR3. In nucleotides, the CDR3 is TGTGCCAGCAGCGAGGGGGGAAGTGCCTCCTACGAGCAGTACTTC. This encodes CASSEGGSASYEQYF.

The CDR3 is CASSLVQESYTF. The CDR3 DNA is TGTGCCAGCAGCTTAGTTCAGGAAAGCTACACCTTC. The rearrangement uses TRBV7-9 and TRBJ1-2; D uncertain. The CDR3 is 12 amino acids. V was clipped by 1 base and J by 9 bases, with 9 bases between them. Per germline, CDR1 SEHNR and CDR2 FQNEAQ (reference sequence).

V gene TRBV7-9 combines with J gene TRBJ2-1; TRBD2 aligns across 7 bases. This CDR3 contains 14 residues. The V segment lost 5 bases and the J segment 6 bases; nucleotides outside the gene matches: 7. The germline V gene has CDR1 SEHNR and CDR2 FQNEAQ (reference sequence). The CDR3 nucleotides are TGTGCCAGCAGCCACAGGACTAGACCCAATGAGCAGTTCTTC. The encoded protein is CASSHRTRPNEQFF.

The CDR3 DNA reads as TGCGCCAGCAGCTCGAGGACTAGCGCAGATACGCAGTATTTT. Translation: CASSSRTSADTQYF. The rearrangement uses TRBV5-1 and TRBJ2-3, with 9 positions matching TRBD2. The V segment lost 3 bases and the J segment 4 bases; nucleotides outside the gene matches: 3. The germline V gene encodes CDR1 SGHRS and CDR2 YFSETQ. The CDR3 totals 14 residues.

The chain combines TRBV7-9 with TRBJ2-7, with D perhaps being TRBD1 or TRBD2 (5 bases each). V lost 1 base and J lost 5, with 12 bases in between. Germline V lookup: CDR1 SEHNR, CDR2 FQNEAQ (reference sequence). CDR3 size: 14 residues. In DNA form, the CDR3 reads TGTGCCAGCAGCTTAGTGGGGGTAAAGGACGAGCAGTACTTC. It translates to CASSLVGVKDEQYF. The variable domain in full, with the rest retrieved from reference TRBV7-9 and TRBJ2-7, is DTGVSQNPRHKITKRGQNVTFRCDPISEHNRLYWYRQTLGQGPEFLTYFQNEAQLEKSRLLSDRFSAERPKGSFSTLEIQRTEQGDSAMYLCASSLVGVKDEQYFGPGTRLTVT.

The chain couples TRBV4-1 to TRBJ2-4, with 10 nucleotides matching TRBD1. V trimming: 2 bases; J trimming: 0 bases; junction bases outside the gene matches: 1. This CDR3 has 16 residues. Germline CDR1 reads MGHRA; CDR2 reads YSYEKL. As DNA, the CDR3 is TGCGCCAGCAGCCAAAGGGACAGGGGAGCCAAAAACATTCAGTACTTC. Translated, it gives CASSQRDRGAKNIQYF.

The chain combines TRBV9 with TRBJ2-2; TRBD1 matches 10 bases. The CDR3 is 16 residues long. Trimming removed 3 bases from V and 5 bases from J; junction bases left unmatched: 7. In germline, CDR1 is SGDLS, CDR2 YYNGEE. CDR3 in DNA: TGTGCCAGCAGCGCCAGACAGGGGGCGCCAACCGGGGAGCTGTTTTTT. Translated, it gives CASSARQGAPTGELFF. Complete variable domain (other parts from reference TRBV9 and TRBJ2-2): DSGVTQTPKHLITATGQRVTLRCSPRSGDLSVYWYQQSLDQGLQFLIQYYNGEERAKGNILERFSAQQFPDLHSELNLSSLELGDSALYFCASSARQGAPTGELFFGEGSRLTVL.